This is a list of T cell receptor beta chains from one sample in a study of molecular identifiers for immune sequencing clone quantification. MiXCR, run by TCRdb on the PCR reads, gives a single entry per CDR3 protein. The sample contains a few hundred thousand distinct CDR3 sequences, about 21% of which appear only once. Input material: naive CD8+ T cells from blood, with Jurkat cell RNA spiked in. The receptors here all came from a human donor in good health. Some libraries in this study had Jurkat cell RNA spiked in. CDR3s include the opening cysteine and the closing phenylalanine or tryptophan. The order of the fields is D gene, V gene, J gene, clone size, CDR3 DNA, CDR3 protein. A D gene is named only where the DNA matches it firmly. Some rows mark clone size as missing; the rest say once, few, many or name a class of expanded clone.

D gene: -; V gene: TRBV6-2/TRBV6-3; J gene: TRBJ1-1; clone size: few; CDR3 DNA: TGTGCCAGCAGTTACGTCGGGGCGAGTGATACTGAAGCTTTCTTT; CDR3 protein: CASSYVGASDTEAFF
D gene: TRBD1; V gene: TRBV12-3/TRBV12-4; J gene: TRBJ1-2; clone size: few; CDR3 DNA: TGTGCCAGCAGTTCACTGGACAGGGAGCATGGCTACACCTTC; CDR3 protein: CASSSLDREHGYTF
D gene: TRBD1; V gene: TRBV12-3/TRBV12-4; J gene: TRBJ1-1; clone size: -; CDR3 DNA: TGTGCCAGCAGTTTGGGACAGGGGGCTCGATATACTGAAGCTTTCTTT; CDR3 protein: CASSLGQGARYTEAFF
D gene: TRBD1; V gene: TRBV29-1; J gene: TRBJ2-3; clone size: -; CDR3 DNA: TGCAGCGTTGGGACAGGGGGATGGGAGTATTTT; CDR3 protein: CSVGTGGWEYF
D gene: TRBD1; V gene: TRBV6-2/TRBV6-3; J gene: TRBJ2-7; clone size: -; CDR3 DNA: TGTGCCAGCAGGGTCCCGGGACAGGGGCCCGGGCAGTACTTC; CDR3 protein: CASRVPGQGPGQYF
D gene: TRBD1; V gene: TRBV7-9; J gene: TRBJ1-1; clone size: many; CDR3 DNA: TGTGCCAGCAGTTTAGTTCCGGGACAGCCGAACACTGAAGCTTTCTTT; CDR3 protein: CASSLVPGQPNTEAFF
D gene: -; V gene: TRBV12-3/TRBV12-4; J gene: TRBJ2-5; clone size: many; CDR3 DNA: TGTGCCAGCAGTTTGTCAAGCACCCAAGAGACCCAGTACTTC; CDR3 protein: CASSLSSTQETQYF
D gene: -; V gene: TRBV27; J gene: TRBJ2-7; clone size: many; CDR3 DNA: TGTGCCAGCAGTTACGGGGCAGCCTACGAGCAGTACTTC; CDR3 protein: CASSYGAAYEQYF
D gene: TRBD2; V gene: TRBV2; J gene: TRBJ2-5; clone size: many; CDR3 DNA: TGTGCCAGCGTTTGGGAGGGGTTTGAGACCCAGTACTTC; CDR3 protein: CASVWEGFETQYF
D gene: TRBD1; V gene: TRBV12-3/TRBV12-4; J gene: TRBJ2-2; clone size: many; CDR3 DNA: TGTGCCAGCAGTCCAACCCTCAGGGGGCTGGGTACCGGGGAGCTGTTTTTT; CDR3 protein: CASSPTLRGLGTGELFF
D gene: -; V gene: TRBV3-1; J gene: TRBJ2-7; clone size: few; CDR3 DNA: TGTGCCGCCGGAGGAGGGGGAGGAGAGCAGTACTTC; CDR3 protein: CAAGGGGGEQYF
D gene: TRBD1; V gene: TRBV4-3; J gene: TRBJ1-5; clone size: few; CDR3 DNA: TGCGCCAGCAGCCAATTTCCGGGACAGGGGGCTATAGCGGGTCAGCCCCAGCATTTT; CDR3 protein: CASSQFPGQGAIAGQPQHF
D gene: -; V gene: TRBV12-3/TRBV12-4; J gene: TRBJ1-4; clone size: -; CDR3 DNA: TGTGTCAGCAGTCCAACAGGGCTCTCTAATGAAAAACTGTTTTTT; CDR3 protein: CVSSPTGLSNEKLFF
D gene: TRBD2; V gene: TRBV28; J gene: TRBJ2-3; clone size: many; CDR3 DNA: TGTGCCAGCAGCAAACTAGCGGGAGTGATGGCAGATACGCAGTATTTT; CDR3 protein: CASSKLAGVMADTQYF
D gene: TRBD1; V gene: TRBV7-9; J gene: TRBJ2-3; clone size: few; CDR3 DNA: TGTGCCAGCAGCTCGACAGGGTCTGGCGCAGATACGCAGTATTTT; CDR3 protein: CASSSTGSGADTQYF
D gene: -; V gene: TRBV4-3; J gene: TRBJ2-1; clone size: -; CDR3 DNA: TGCGCCAGCAGCCAAGAATGGATCGGTAGCGGAAGTGATGAGCAGTTCTTC; CDR3 protein: CASSQEWIGSGSDEQFF
D gene: -; V gene: TRBV4-1; J gene: TRBJ2-7; clone size: -; CDR3 DNA: TGCGCCAGCAGCCAAGTTTTGGGCCCTGGGGTAACCTACGAGCAGTACTTC; CDR3 protein: CASSQVLGPGVTYEQYF